These T cell receptor beta chains were read from a single sample in a study of cytomegalovirus exposure and HLA in healthy donors. Assay: immunoSEQ multiplex PCR; the TCRdb copy retains only in-frame clones and omits some. The profile shows approximately 110,000 clones, 70% to 85% of them singletons. Sample: PBMCs. The receptors were gathered from a woman aged 18-35 years in good health and CMV-seronegative. Both conserved end residues are part of each CDR3. Each record gives: V gene, D gene, J gene, clone size, CDR3 DNA, CDR3 protein. D genes are given only for firm matches. Some rows mark clone size as missing; the rest say once, few, many or name a class of expanded clone.

>TRBV5-1|TRBD1|TRBJ1-1|NA
TGCGCCAGCAGCTCCGGGACAGGGTTGGATGCTTTCTTT
CASSSGTGLDAFF
>TRBV6-4|TRBD1|TRBJ2-1|NA
TGTGCCAGCAGTGTGGACAGGAACAATGAGCAGTTCTTC
CASSVDRNNEQFF
>TRBV28|NA|TRBJ1-1|NA
TGTGCCAGCTTATGGACTGAGAACACTGAAGCTTTCTTT
CASLWTENTEAFF
>TRBV5-1|TRBD1|TRBJ2-3|NA
TGCGCCAGCAGCCTCCGGGACAGGGGGCGAGTTACGCAGTATTTT
CASSLRDRGRVTQYF
>TRBV30|NA|TRBJ2-2|NA
TGTGCCTGGAGTGGCCGGGAATGGGACACCGGGGAGCTGTTTTTT
CAWSGREWDTGELFF
>TRBV18|TRBD1|TRBJ2-7|NA
TGTGCCAGCTCACAAACCGGGACAGCCTACGAGCAGTACTTC
CASSQTGTAYEQYF
>TRBV6-1|NA|TRBJ1-1|few
TGTGCCAGCAGACGCCACAAAGCGGACACTGAAGCTTTCTTT
CASRRHKADTEAFF
>TRBV11-3|NA|TRBJ2-5|NA
TGTGCCAGCAGCCCCCTCGGGGGAATAGAATACCAAGAGACCCAGTACTTC
CASSPLGGIEYQETQYF
>TRBV5-1|TRBD2|TRBJ2-5|NA
TGCGCCAGCAGTCCTGGACCAGCGGGGCAAGAGACCCAGTACTTC
CASSPGPAGQETQYF
>TRBV19|TRBD1|TRBJ2-1|NA
TGTGCCAGTAGTATAGAGGGACAGCCCTACAATGAGCAGTTCTTC
CASSIEGQPYNEQFF
>TRBV19|NA|TRBJ2-5|NA
TGTGCCAGTAGTATCTGGGAGGCCCAAGAGACCCAGTACTTC
CASSIWEAQETQYF
>TRBV27|NA|TRBJ1-5|once
TGTGCCAGCAGTTTTGCGGCTTATAGCAATCAGCCCCAGCATTTT
CASSFAAYSNQPQHF